This section outlines one T cell receptor (beta chain) sequence together with its context. Its antigen is unknown. This specimen belongs to a study of somatic mutations in cytotoxic T cells in rheumatoid arthritis. Overall study context: Prior to any treatment and right after diagnosis, patient blood (around 28 ml EDTA) was drawn. Flow sorting at nearly 100% purity was applied to some V beta antibody-stained T-cell populations, which included V beta1+ cells sequenced for TCRB.

Sequencing was performed with immunoSEQ multiplex PCR; in TCRdb, only in-frame clones are kept and a portion is missing. In the table there are tens of thousands of clones, about 81% of which are singletons. Germline V gene data show CDR1 as SGHRS and CDR2 as YFSETQ. The CDR3 contains 16 residues. V lost 3 bases and J 5 bases, leaving 18 bases between the germline ends. Study-wide points: Any difference in CD8+ T-cell clonality between patients who had rheumatoid arthritis and healthy controls who were age-matched was not statistically significant. Rheumatoid arthritis patients showed slight TRBV07 underrepresentation, unadjusted for multiple comparisons.

Material for sequencing was CD8+ T cells sorted from blood. This clonotype originated in an adult with rheumatoid arthritis. The J gene is TRBJ2-1, the V gene TRBV5-1, with D possibly TRBD1 on 6 matching bases. The CDR3 protein is CASSSRDRSRDNEQFF. CDR3 nucleotides: TGCGCCAGCAGCTCGAGAGACAGGAGTAGGGACAATGAGCAGTTCTTC.